This T cell receptor (beta chain) derives from a study of sequential checkpoint blockade in melanoma. Study as a whole: Randomization was 1:1 between first-line nivolumab→ipilimumab and ipilimumab→nivolumab.

V dropped 1 base and J dropped 8; count of bases not matched to a gene: 9. Germline CDR1 SGHAT, CDR2 FQNNGV. This CDR3 region has 15 residues. Treatment defined: randomized to nivolumab then ipilimumab (arm A) or the reverse (arm B). Patients had received no earlier DNA-damaging chemotherapy. The protocol was immunoSEQ multiplex PCR, while the TCRdb copy is restricted to in-frame clones and leaves out a portion. The sample contains under 25,000 clones, roughly four fifths of which appear only once. The clonotype was recovered from a human donor with melanoma. Sequencing used CD8+ T cells sorted from blood (inferred from file names), obtained from a patient given nivolumab and ipilimumab in sequence. V usage is TRBV11-2 and J usage is TRBJ1-2; 8 nucleotides align to TRBD1. CDR3 loop: CASSLVGQGARGYTF. The CDR3 bases are TGTGCCAGCAGCTTAGTAGGCCAGGGGGCACGAGGCTACACCTTC.